The rows below give T cell receptor beta chains drawn from one sample of a study of vaccination and CD4 T cells after COVID-19. Their antigens remain unidentified. TCRdb fed the PCR reads into MiXCR, producing one record per CDR3 protein. The sample contains some 16,000 distinct CDR3 sequences, about two fifths of which appear only once. Material: CD4+ T cells from blood, cultured in vitro, obtained after SARS-CoV-2 vaccination. The receptors stem from a human donor who had recovered from COVID-19. Both conserved end residues are part of each CDR3. The D gene is left open where the match is weak. Clone size is shown for a subset of rows, as once, few, many or a class of expanded clone.

TRBJ1-5 | few | . | TRBV6-1 | TGTGCCAGCAGTCCTGGAATAGTAAAGACGCGGCGGTATCAGCCCCAGCATTTT | CASSPGIVKTRRYQPQHF
TRBJ1-1 | once | . | TRBV2 | TGTGCCAGCAGTGAATATCAGTCGGACACTGAAGCTTTCTTT | CASSEYQSDTEAFF
TRBJ2-7 | medium-sized | . | TRBV7-2 | TGTGCCAGCAGCTTAGAATACGACAGATACTTC | CASSLEYDRYF
TRBJ2-3 | . | . | TRBV2 | TGTGCCAGCAGTGGGGGGTCGGGTATCAGAGATACGCAGTATTTT | CASSGGSGIRDTQYF
TRBJ1-5 | medium-sized | . | TRBV30 | TGTGCCTGGAGTGTTAGTCCCTCGGCCCAGCATTTT | CAWSVSPSAQHF
TRBJ2-5 | . | . | TRBV28 | TGTGCCAGCAGTATAATACAGGGACGCCGGTACTTC | CASSIIQGRRYF
TRBJ2-5 | few | . | TRBV7-6 | TGTGCCAGCAGCTTGCTAGCGACAAAAGGGGAGACCCAGTACTTC | CASSLLATKGETQYF
TRBJ2-4 | . | TRBD1 | TRBV7-9 | TGTGCCAGCAGCCCGACAGGGGGGACCAAAAACATTCAGTACTTC | CASSPTGGTKNIQYF
TRBJ2-1 | . | TRBD2 | TRBV10-3 | TGTGCCATCAAAGCGGGAGACTACAATGAGCAGTTCTTC | CAIKAGDYNEQFF
TRBJ2-7 | . | . | TRBV2 | TGTGCCAGCAGTGTCAGGGACGTTAACTTC | CASSVRDVNF
TRBJ2-2 | . | TRBD2 | TRBV18 | TGTGCCAGCTCACGTAGCGGGATCGTTTCGAACACCGGGGAGCTGTTTTTT | CASSRSGIVSNTGELFF
TRBJ1-5 | . | . | TRBV30 | TGTGCCTGGGAGGCAGGTCACAATCAGCCCCAGCATTTT | CAWEAGHNQPQHF
TRBJ2-5 | . | . | TRBV28 | TGTGCCAGCAGTTTTGACAGTTTTTGGGAGACCCAGTACTTC | CASSFDSFWETQYF
TRBJ1-6 | . | . | TRBV30 | TGTGCCTGGACTCGGGACACCCGCTCCTATAATTCACCCCTCCACTTT | CAWTRDTRSYNSPLHF
TRBJ2-4 | . | . | TRBV10-3 | TGTGCCATCAGTGAGGACAGTAACATTCAGTACTTC | CAISEDSNIQYF
TRBJ2-7 | . | . | TRBV15 | TGTGCCACCAGCAACGGGCTCTACTACGAGCAGTACTTC | CATSNGLYYEQYF
TRBJ1-3 | few | . | TRBV5-1 | TGCGCCAGCAGCTTGGACGGGCTATCCTCTGGAAACACCATATATTTT | CASSLDGLSSGNTIYF
TRBJ1-2 | . | TRBD1 | TRBV20-1 | TGCAGTGCTAGAGGGACAGGGGCTAACTATGGCTACACCTTC | CSARGTGANYGYTF
TRBJ2-2 | . | . | TRBV6-4 | TGTGCCAGCAGTGACTCGGGCACCGGGGAGCTGTTTTTT | CASSDSGTGELFF
TRBJ2-7 | . | TRBD2 | TRBV7-8 | TGTGCCAGCAGGAAGCGGGAGGGTTTCTACGAGCAGTACTTC | CASRKREGFYEQYF
TRBJ2-1 | . | . | TRBV7-2 | TGTGCCAGCAGCCCCCGAGTTTGGATTTATGAGCAGTTCTTC | CASSPRVWIYEQFF
TRBJ1-4 | . | . | TRBV29-1 | TGCAGCGTTGTGGAGGAGGCAGTGTCTAATGAAAAACTGTTTTTT | CSVVEEAVSNEKLFF
TRBJ2-5 | . | TRBD2 | TRBV5-4 | TGTGCCAGCAGCTTGTGGGAGGGCCTGGAGACCCAGTACTTC | CASSLWEGLETQYF
TRBJ2-6 | . | TRBD1 | TRBV12-3/TRBV12-4 | TGTGCCAGCAGTCATAGACGGACAGGCGACTCTGGGGCCAACGTCCTGACTTTC | CASSHRRTGDSGANVLTF
TRBJ2-1 | once | . | TRBV2 | TGTGCCAGCAGTGCAGGGAGGTCCTACAATGAGCAGTTCTTC | CASSAGRSYNEQFF
TRBJ2-7 | few | . | TRBV6-5 | TGTGCCAGCAGTTACTCGATTTCCGGAGGAGAGATTGGGCGGGATCAGTTTTGTTTC | CASSYSISGGEIGRDQFCF
TRBJ1-2 | few | TRBD1 | TRBV7-3 | TGTGCCAGCAGCTACGACAGGGGGCATGGCTACACCTTC | CASSYDRGHGYTF
TRBJ2-7 | few | TRBD2 | TRBV28 | TGTGCCAGCAGTTCCCTCGGAGGGAGGGGAGAGGGCGAGCAGTACTTC | CASSSLGGRGEGEQYF
TRBJ2-3 | . | TRBD2 | TRBV6-4 | TGTGCCAGCAGTGAGGGGCGGGAGGTGACGGATACGCAGTATTTT | CASSEGREVTDTQYF
TRBJ1-4 | . | . | TRBV27 | TGTGCCAGCAGTAGAAGAACACAGGGCTCTAATGAAAAACTGTTTTTT | CASSRRTQGSNEKLFF
TRBJ1-5 | few | . | TRBV6-1 | TGTGCCAGCAGTCGGGACATTTATCAGCCCCAGCATTTT | CASSRDIYQPQHF
TRBJ2-3 | few | . | TRBV20-1 | TGCAGTGCTATCGGTCAGAGCACAGATACGCAGTATTTT | CSAIGQSTDTQYF
TRBJ2-2 | few | . | TRBV7-3 | TGTGCCAGCAGCCCTTCCCAGGGGACCGGGGAGCTGTTTTTT | CASSPSQGTGELFF
TRBJ2-3 | . | TRBD2 | TRBV6-5 | TGTGCCAGCAGTTTTTCTGCGGGTGGCGGGGGAGATACGCAGTATTTT | CASSFSAGGGGDTQYF
TRBJ2-5 | once | . | TRBV7-9 | TGTGCCAGCAGCTTACCCCTCGACGCGGGGCCCCAAGAGACCCAGTACTTC | CASSLPLDAGPQETQYF
TRBJ2-2 | once | TRBD2 | TRBV2 | TGTGCCAGCAGTTTCTTGAAGATTAGCGGGAGTTCGGCCGGGGAGCTGTTTTTT | CASSFLKISGSSAGELFF
TRBJ2-5 | . | TRBD2 | TRBV27 | TGTGCCAGCCATTTGCTAAGAAATAGCGGGAGGGCCCAAGAGACCCAGTACTTC | CASHLLRNSGRAQETQYF
TRBJ2-7 | medium-sized | . | TRBV5-1 | TGCGCCAGCAGCCCAAACAACCAGGCCTACGAGCAGTACTTC | CASSPNNQAYEQYF
TRBJ2-5 | . | . | TRBV19 | TGTGCCACTTCCGGGACGGCGGGGGAGACCCAGTACTTC | CATSGTAGETQYF
TRBJ2-1 | . | TRBD2 | TRBV6-5 | TGTGCCAGCAGTTACTCGTCTAGCGGGTTAAGAGTTGATGAGCAGTTCTTC | CASSYSSSGLRVDEQFF
TRBJ1-4 | . | . | TRBV7-9 | TGTGCCAGCAGAAAAAATGAGGACGAAAAACTGTTTTTT | CASRKNEDEKLFF
TRBJ1-1 | once | . | TRBV29-1 | TGCAGCGTTGTAATGAGGAGGGGAGGCGCTGAAGCTTTCTTT | CSVVMRRGGAEAFF
TRBJ2-2 | few | . | TRBV20-1 | TGCAGTGCGACTACCCCCGGGGAGCTGTTTTTT | CSATTPGELFF
TRBJ2-5 | . | . | TRBV7-8 | TGTGCCAGCAGCTTAAGGGATCCACAAGAGACCCAGTACTTC | CASSLRDPQETQYF
TRBJ2-1 | . | . | TRBV28 | TGTGCCAGCAGTTTCCTCCGGGGGCGGGAGCCCCACAATGAGCAGTTCTTC | CASSFLRGREPHNEQFF
TRBJ2-7 | . | . | TRBV2 | TGTGCCAGCAGTGACCCTTACCGCGAGCAGTACTTC | CASSDPYREQYF
TRBJ2-3 | . | . | TRBV7-8 | TGTGCCAGCACCTCAGGGGGGGATACGCAGTATTTT | CASTSGGDTQYF
TRBJ2-3 | . | TRBD2 | TRBV11-3 | TGTGCCAGCAGCTTCCGGGCAGCGGGAGGTACAGATACGCAGTATTTT | CASSFRAAGGTDTQYF
TRBJ2-3 | . | TRBD2 | TRBV28 | TGTGCCAGCAGTTCTAGCGGGAGGTATCGAACAGATACGCAGTATTTT | CASSSSGRYRTDTQYF
TRBJ2-7 | medium-sized | TRBD2 | TRBV7-2 | TGTGCCAGCAGCTTAGGACTAGCGGAGTACTACGAGCAGTACTTC | CASSLGLAEYYEQYF
TRBJ2-5 | few | TRBD2 | TRBV16 | TGTGCCAGCAGCCGTTTGAGGAGCGGGGCAGAGACCCAGTACTTC | CASSRLRSGAETQYF
TRBJ2-7 | . | . | TRBV20-1 | TGCAGTGCTAGCGGGAGTGGCTACGAGCAGTACTTC | CSASGSGYEQYF